Shown below are 3 T cell receptor beta chains from a single sample sequenced in a study of ipilimumab plus nivolumab after autologous stem cell transplantation. The repertoire was sequenced with immunoSEQ multiplex PCR; TCRdb's copy has only in-frame clones and lacks some. The repertoire holds 20,000 to 25,000 clones, with under 75% as singletons. Specimen: PBMCs, collected in a trial of ipilimumab plus nivolumab as post-transplant consolidation. The receptors shown here come from a male donor with diffuse large B-cell lymphoma.

This sequence joins TRBV28 and TRBJ2-5; TRBD1 might be the D (5 bases). CDR3 length: 13 residues. Germline assignment: CDR1 MDHEN and CDR2 SYDVKM. The ends were cut back, 6 bases at V and 2 bases at J, with 10 bases in the middle. CDR3 sequence reads: CASRGQDQETQYF. CDR3 bases: TGTGCCAGCAGGGGGCAGGATCAAGAGACCCAGTACTTC. The whole variable domain, filled in from reference TRBV28 and TRBJ2-5, reads DVKVTQSSRYLVKRTGEKVFLECVQDMDHENMFWYRQDPGLGLRLIYFSYDVKMKEKGDIPEGYSVSREKKERFSLILESASTNQTSMYLCASRGQDQETQYFGPGTRLLVL.

This chain links TRBV6-5 with TRBJ1-2, with TRBD1 matching over 7 bases. The germline V gene has CDR1 MNHEY and CDR2 SVGAGI. The CDR3 runs to 14 residues. V trimming: 6 bases; J trimming: 2 bases; junction bases outside the gene matches: 6. The chain's CDR3 is CASRKRQGNYGYTF. In DNA form, the CDR3 reads TGTGCCAGCAGGAAACGACAGGGAAACTATGGCTACACCTTC.

The chain uses TRBV10-3 and TRBJ1-5, with 7 bases matching TRBD1. This CDR3 comprises 13 residues. Germline V lookup: CDR1 ENHRY, CDR2 SYGVKD. With 5 bases clipped from V and 6 bases from J, the junction kept 4 bases outside the gene matches. In nucleotides, the CDR3 is TGTGCCATCAGTACAGGGGTGGCTCAGCCCCAGCATTTT. Translation: CAISTGVAQPQHF.